Listed here are 28 T cell receptor beta chains from one sample, sequenced in a study of blood T cell repertoires in COVID-19. The protocol was immunoSEQ multiplex PCR, while the TCRdb copy is restricted to in-frame clones and leaves out a portion. The data hold roughly 100,000 clones, with approximately 84% observed a single time. The material sequenced was peripheral blood. The source is a human donor in a cohort sampled during active COVID-19.

The V call is TRBV7-2, the J call TRBJ1-6; TRBD1 agrees at 9 bases. The V gene's germline CDR1 is SGHTA and CDR2 FQGNSA. The CDR3 is 15 residues long. J was trimmed by 6 bases and V by 1 base; bases with no gene match: 1. Here the CDR3 reads CASSLVGQGNSPLHF. CDR3 bases: TGTGCCAGCAGCTTAGTGGGACAGGGTAATTCACCCCTCCACTTT. Combining the CDR3 with reference TRBV7-2 and TRBJ1-6 gives the whole variable domain GAGVSQSPSNKVTEKGKDVELRCDPISGHTALYWYRQSLGQGLEFLIYFQGNSAPDKSGLPSDRFSAERTGGSVSTLTIQRTQQEDSAVYLCASSLVGQGNSPLHFGNGTRLTVT.

This chain connects TRBV7-2 to TRBJ2-6; D unresolved. Germline CDR1 SGHTA, CDR2 FQGNSA. The CDR3 has 14 residues. V lost 8 bases, J lost 0 bases, and 8 bases lay in between. This chain's CDR3 is CASLLGSGANVLTF. CDR3 DNA: TGTGCCAGCCTTCTAGGCTCTGGGGCCAACGTCCTGACTTTC.

The J gene is TRBJ2-1, the V gene TRBV24-1, with D tentatively TRBD1 (6 bases). V was cut by 3 bases and J by 6 bases, with 14 bases left in between. This CDR3 region has 15 residues. In germline, CDR1 is KGHDR, CDR2 SFDVKD. DNA for the CDR3: TGTGCCACCAGTGATAACCGGGACACGATCAATGAGCAGTTCTTC. Its protein product is CATSDNRDTINEQFF.

The rearrangement uses TRBV11-2 and TRBJ2-5, with 7 nucleotides matching TRBD1. The CDR3 extends over 14 amino acids. Losses at the gene ends were 5 bases for V and 5 bases for J; bases not matched to a gene: 8. Looked up from germline, CDR1 is SGHAT and CDR2 is FQNNGV. The CDR3 sequence: CASSPTGVGETQYF. In DNA, the CDR3 is TGTGCCAGCAGCCCCACAGGGGTTGGCGAGACCCAGTACTTC.

This clone has just a few counts. The chain uses TRBV30 and TRBJ2-1; D remains unclear. The germline V gene encodes CDR1 GTSNPN and CDR2 SVGIG (reference sequence). V dropped 3 bases and J dropped 10 bases, with 13 bases sitting between them. This CDR3 has 12 amino acids. CDR3 bases: TGTGCCTGGAGCCTTCGACTGGTGGAGCAGTTCTTC. This translates into CAWSLRLVEQFF. The full variable domain, with the rest looked up from reference TRBV30 and TRBJ2-1, is SQTIHQWPATLVQPVGSPLSLECTVEGTSNPNLYWYRQAAGRGLQLLFYSVGIGQISSEVPQNLSASRPQDRQFILSSKKLLLSDSGFYLCAWSLRLVEQFFGPGTRLTVL.

The V gene is TRBV2, the J gene TRBJ2-1; D call uncertain. The CDR3 has 11 residues. V was shortened by 3 bases and J by 10 bases, with 7 bases between the two germline ends. Germline CDR1 and CDR2: SNHLY and FYNNEI. Here the CDR3 DNA reads TGTGCCAGCAGTGATCCCCAAGAGCAGTTCTTC. Translating it yields CASSDPQEQFF.

This sequence joins TRBV7-9 and TRBJ1-1; 7 bases line up with TRBD1. This CDR3 has 16 residues. V trimming: 5 bases; J trimming: 5 bases; junction bases outside the gene matches: 14. Germline V CDR1 and CDR2: SEHNR, FQNEAQ (reference sequence). DNA for the CDR3: TGTGCCAGCAGCCCAACCGGACAGGTACGGGGTACTGAAGCTTTCTTT. Translation gives CASSPTGQVRGTEAFF.

The V gene is TRBV5-1, the J gene TRBJ2-1; 9 nucleotides agree with TRBD2. The CDR3 consists of 16 residues. CDR1 is SGHRS and CDR2 is YFSETQ in the germline V gene. V trimming: 0 bases; J trimming: 12 bases; junction bases outside the gene matches: 13. CDR3 sequence reads: CASSLEPAGGQGMQFF. In DNA, the CDR3 is TGCGCCAGCAGCTTGGAGCCAGCGGGGGGCCAGGGGATGCAGTTCTTC.

The J gene is TRBJ2-7, the V gene TRBV2; a weak D match, TRBD1 (5 bases). Germline V CDR1 and CDR2: SNHLY, FYNNEI. The CDR3 spans 12 residues. Trimming took off 4 bases at V and 4 bases at J, with 8 bases between the two ends. The CDR3 sequence is CASSAKGYEQYF. DNA for the CDR3: TGTGCCAGCAGTGCCAAGGGGTACGAGCAGTACTTC. Complete variable domain (other parts from reference TRBV2 and TRBJ2-7): EPEVTQTPSHQVTQMGQEVILRCVPISNHLYFYWYRQILGQKVEFLVSFYNNEISEKSEIFDDQFSVERPDGSNFTLKIRSTKLEDSAMYFCASSAKGYEQYFGPGTRLTVT.

This chain joins TRBV2 and TRBJ1-5; D possibly corresponds to TRBD1 (5 bases). This CDR3 region has 14 residues. Germline loops: CDR1 SNHLY, CDR2 FYNNEI. Trimming took off 4 bases at V and 0 bases at J, with 7 bases between the two ends. The CDR3 protein is CASSGQYSNQPQHF. DNA for the CDR3: TGTGCCAGCAGTGGACAGTATAGCAATCAGCCCCAGCATTTT.

The chain recombines TRBV27 with TRBJ2-7, with a tentative D call TRBD1 (5 bases). From germline, CDR1 is MNHEY and CDR2 SMNVEV (reference sequence). Between the trimmed V and J ends, which lost 1 base and 1 base, there was a span of 20 bases. The CDR3 is 18 residues long. The CDR3 sequence: CASSLLSPFGQGSYEQYF. CDR3 DNA sequence: TGTGCCAGCAGTTTATTGAGCCCGTTCGGGCAGGGTTCCTACGAGCAGTACTTC.

This clone appeared a single time. The gene calls are TRBV5-1 and TRBJ2-7, with D hard to call. V lost 0 bases and J lost 4, with 8 bases in between. The germline V gene has CDR1 SGHRS and CDR2 YFSETQ. This CDR3 spans 13 amino acids. The CDR3 sequence is CASSLVGEYEQYF. The CDR3 bases are TGCGCCAGCAGCTTGGTTGGAGAATACGAGCAGTACTTC.

The chain recombines TRBV7-3 with TRBJ1-2; D gene ambiguous. The CDR3 is made up of 13 amino acids. Germline V lookup: CDR1 SGHTA, CDR2 FQGTGA. V shed 2 bases and J shed 4 bases, with 8 bases lying between them. CDR3 residues: CASSLQGSYGYTF. As DNA, the CDR3 is TGTGCCAGCAGCTTACAAGGGAGCTATGGCTACACCTTC.

The rearrangement links TRBV4-2 to TRBJ1-5; possibly TRBD1 for D (5 bases). Germline lookup yields CDR1 LGHNA and CDR2 YNFKEQ. The CDR3 extends over 16 amino acids. The V gene lost 1 base and the J gene lost 1 base, with 11 bases spanning the gap. The CDR3 coding sequence is TGTGCCAGCAGCCAAGGGGGATCAGGGAGCAATCAGCCCCAGCATTTT. It encodes CASSQGGSGSNQPQHF.

This chain links TRBV5-6 with TRBJ1-1; D might be TRBD1 (5 bases). Per germline, CDR1 SGHDT and CDR2 YYEEEE. This CDR3 is built from 16 residues. With 4 bases removed from V and 4 bases from J, the gap between germline ends came to 20 bases. CDR3 DNA sequence: TGTGCCAGCAGCCGCAAATTACAGGTCTTAGGCACTGAAGCTTTCTTT. Its protein product is CASSRKLQVLGTEAFF.

This clone was detected only a few times. The chain links TRBV30 to TRBJ2-5, with TRBD2 matching 15 bases. V was pared by 3 bases and J by 1 base, with 3 bases of the junction left unmatched. The CDR3 extends over 16 amino acids. CDR1 and CDR2 from the germline V gene are GTSNPN and SVGIG (reference sequence). The DNA of the CDR3 is TGTGCCTGGAGCGGACTAGCGGGGGGGGCCCAAGAGACCCAGTACTTC. This sequence encodes CAWSGLAGGAQETQYF.

The chain recombines TRBV5-1 with TRBJ1-2; D is possibly TRBD1 (6 bases). V was pared by 7 bases and J by 0 bases, with 13 bases between. CDR1 is SGHRS and CDR2 is YFSETQ in the germline V gene. CDR3 length equals 14 residues. CDR3 coding DNA: TGCGCCAGCTCCCCGGGGGGCCCTAACTATGGCTACACCTTC. Translation gives CASSPGGPNYGYTF. Full variable domain (missing parts from reference TRBV5-1 and TRBJ1-2): KAGVTQTPRYLIKTRGQQVTLSCSPISGHRSVSWYQQTPGQGLQFLFEYFSETQRNKGNFPGRFSGRQFSNSRSEMNVSTLELGDSALYLCASSPGGPNYGYTFGSGTRLTVV.

This chain links TRBV5-6 with TRBJ1-2, with 7 bases identical to TRBD1. Germline lookup yields CDR1 SGHDT and CDR2 YYEEEE. V trimming: 1 base; J trimming: 2 bases; junction bases outside the gene matches: 2. This CDR3 region has 14 residues. For the CDR3, the DNA is TGTGCCAGCAGCTTGTCACAGGGGAACTATGGCTACACCTTC. Translated: CASSLSQGNYGYTF.

This clone has a handful of counts. V and J are TRBV3-1 (or the pseudogene TRBV3-2) and TRBJ1-5; 8 nucleotides align to TRBD1. CDR3 length: 15 amino acids. With V trimmed by 4 bases and J by 5 bases, 7 bases remained unmatched. Germline V CDR1 and CDR2: LGHDT, YNNKEL (reference sequence). CDR3 nucleotides: TGTGCCAGCAGCCCGGACTACAGGGGGGATCAGCCCCAGCATTTT. This encodes CASSPDYRGDQPQHF.

The chain links TRBV28 to TRBJ1-2; TRBD1 matches at 10 bases. Looked up from germline, CDR1 is MDHEN and CDR2 is SYDVKM. This CDR3 contains 18 residues. J was trimmed by 1 base and V by 8 bases; bases with no gene match: 16. The CDR3 sequence: CASQVLRDRGPLNYGYTF. CDR3 DNA: TGTGCCAGCCAGGTGCTGAGGGACAGGGGTCCACTTAACTATGGCTACACCTTC.

The chain employs TRBV27 and TRBJ2-5; the match to TRBD2 covers 9 bases. From germline, CDR1 is MNHEY and CDR2 SMNVEV (reference sequence). There are 15 residues in the CDR3. The J segment lost 5 bases and the V segment lost 7 bases, leaving 11 bases of the junction unmatched. The CDR3 is CASTGPRGGVETQYF. In nucleotides, the CDR3 is TGTGCCAGCACGGGGCCGCGGGGGGGCGTGGAGACCCAGTACTTC.

This clone was counted at least ten times. The chain has TRBV4-2 and TRBJ1-5; tentatively, D is TRBD1 (6 bases). Per the germline V gene, CDR1 is LGHNA and CDR2 is YNFKEQ. CDR3 length equals 14 residues. Trimming pared 3 bases from V and 2 bases from J, leaving 8 bases between. CDR3 nucleotide sequence: TGTGCCAGCAGCCAGTCAGGGGGCAATCAGCCCCAGCATTTT. This sequence encodes CASSQSGGNQPQHF.

The chain employs TRBV3-1 (or the pseudogene TRBV3-2) and TRBJ2-7, with 13 bases that match TRBD2. The CDR3 has 17 residues. CDR1 is LGHDT, CDR2 YNNKEL, per germline (reference sequence). Unmatched junction bases numbered 6, after V lost 4 bases and J lost 0 bases. CDR3 in amino acids: CASSRSGTSGASYEQYF. DNA of the CDR3: TGTGCCAGCAGCCGCTCCGGGACTAGCGGGGCCTCCTACGAGCAGTACTTC.

Notes on this clone: This same CDR3 is encoded by further DNA sequences in the sample. The rearrangement joins TRBV7-9 to TRBJ2-5; no clear D. This CDR3 spans 11 amino acids. Germline loops: CDR1 SEHNR, CDR2 FQNEAQ (reference sequence). Trimming removed 5 bases at V and 1 base at J, with 2 bases between. This CDR3 reads CASSLQETQYF. The CDR3, as DNA: TGTGCCAGCAGCCTCCAAGAGACCCAGTACTTC.

The genes are TRBV5-1 and TRBJ1-2; possible D gene TRBD1, 5 bases. The CDR3 spans 14 residues. Trimming took off 3 bases at V and 8 bases at J, with 17 bases between the two ends. Per germline, CDR1 SGHRS and CDR2 YFSETQ. The CDR3, as DNA: TGCGCCAGCAGCTGGGGGGACGGCATGGTCGGCTACACCTTC. This translates into CASSWGDGMVGYTF.

The chain combines TRBV5-1 with TRBJ2-3; 10 bases agree with TRBD2. After removal of 5 bases from V and 0 bases from J, the junction contained 3 bases not matched to a gene. The CDR3 consists of 15 residues. Per germline, CDR1 SGHRS and CDR2 YFSETQ. CDR3 in amino acids: CASSTGLASTDTQYF. As DNA, the CDR3 is TGCGCCAGCAGTACGGGACTAGCGAGCACAGATACGCAGTATTTT.

The V gene is TRBV3-1 (or the pseudogene TRBV3-2), the J gene TRBJ2-4, with 12 bases matching TRBD2. V dropped 6 bases and J dropped 8; count of bases not matched to a gene: 14. Germline assignment: CDR1 LGHDT and CDR2 YNNKEL (reference sequence). The CDR3 runs to 17 residues. In DNA form, the CDR3 reads TGTGCCAGCAGTCCTAGCGGGGGGGCGAGGTTTTTAGACATTCAGTACTTC. This codes for CASSPSGGARFLDIQYF.

This clone was picked up a small number of times. CDR3 in DNA: TGTGCCAGCAGTAGGTCCCGGCGGGGGGCGTGGGAGACCCAGTACTTC. This gives the protein CASSRSRRGAWETQYF. The chain uses TRBV7-8 and TRBJ2-5; 8 bases match TRBD2. CDR1 and CDR2 from the germline V gene are SGHVS and FQNEAQ. CDR3 length: 16 amino acids. With 6 bases clipped from V and 5 bases from J, the junction kept 14 bases outside the gene matches.